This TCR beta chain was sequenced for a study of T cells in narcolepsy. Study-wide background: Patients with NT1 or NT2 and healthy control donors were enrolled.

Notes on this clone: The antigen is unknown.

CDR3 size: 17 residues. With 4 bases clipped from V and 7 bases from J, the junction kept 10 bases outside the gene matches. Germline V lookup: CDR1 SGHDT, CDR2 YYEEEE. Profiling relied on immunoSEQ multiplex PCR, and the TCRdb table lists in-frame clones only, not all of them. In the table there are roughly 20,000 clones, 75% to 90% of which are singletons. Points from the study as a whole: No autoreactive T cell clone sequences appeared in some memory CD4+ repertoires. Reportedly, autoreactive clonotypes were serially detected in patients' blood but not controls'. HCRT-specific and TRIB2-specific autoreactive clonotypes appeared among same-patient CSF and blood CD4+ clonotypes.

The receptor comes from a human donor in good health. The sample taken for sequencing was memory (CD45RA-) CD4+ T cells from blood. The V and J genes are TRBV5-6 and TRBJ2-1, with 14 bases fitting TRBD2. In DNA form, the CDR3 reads TGTGCCAGCAGCCTAACACGACTAGCGGGGGGGCCAAATGAGCAGTTCTTC. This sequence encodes CASSLTRLAGGPNEQFF.